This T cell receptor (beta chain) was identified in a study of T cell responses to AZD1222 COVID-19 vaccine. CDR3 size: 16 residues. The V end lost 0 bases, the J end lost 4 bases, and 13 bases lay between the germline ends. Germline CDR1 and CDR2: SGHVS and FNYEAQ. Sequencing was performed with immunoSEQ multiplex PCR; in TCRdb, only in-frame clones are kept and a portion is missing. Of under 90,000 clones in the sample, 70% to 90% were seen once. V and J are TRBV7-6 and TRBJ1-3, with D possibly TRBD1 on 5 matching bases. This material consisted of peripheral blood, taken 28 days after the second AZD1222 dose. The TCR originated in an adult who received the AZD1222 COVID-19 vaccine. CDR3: CASSLAREGRGNTIYF. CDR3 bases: TGTGCCAGCAGCTTAGCGCGGGAGGGGCGCGGAAACACCATATATTTT.